The clone carrying this T cell receptor (beta chain) was seen a single time. Its antigen is unknown. Germline assignment: CDR1 MRHNA and CDR2 SNTAGT. Trimming pared 6 bases from V and 6 bases from J, leaving 9 bases between. This CDR3 spans 12 amino acids. The PCR employed 60 Vbeta primers together with 13 Jbeta primers. Sequencing used immunoSEQ multiplex PCR; TCRdb keeps in-frame clones, though not all of them. Among 150,000 to 200,000 clones listed, approximately 81% were seen once. The sample is drawn from a study of cytomegalovirus exposure and HLA in healthy donors. Overall study findings and caveats: Prediction of most subjects' HLA-A and HLA-B alleles by TCR beta sequences was reportedly accurate. As a later analysis showed, several of the most significant clusters appeared to be linked to common viral pathogens.

The chain is built from TRBV6-4 and TRBJ2-1, with D tentatively TRBD2 (6 bases). Specimen: PBMCs. This receptor was obtained from a boy under 18 in good health and CMV-seronegative. CDR3 sequence reads: CASRGDSNEQFF. The CDR3 nucleotides read TGTGCCAGCAGAGGGGACTCCAATGAGCAGTTCTTC.